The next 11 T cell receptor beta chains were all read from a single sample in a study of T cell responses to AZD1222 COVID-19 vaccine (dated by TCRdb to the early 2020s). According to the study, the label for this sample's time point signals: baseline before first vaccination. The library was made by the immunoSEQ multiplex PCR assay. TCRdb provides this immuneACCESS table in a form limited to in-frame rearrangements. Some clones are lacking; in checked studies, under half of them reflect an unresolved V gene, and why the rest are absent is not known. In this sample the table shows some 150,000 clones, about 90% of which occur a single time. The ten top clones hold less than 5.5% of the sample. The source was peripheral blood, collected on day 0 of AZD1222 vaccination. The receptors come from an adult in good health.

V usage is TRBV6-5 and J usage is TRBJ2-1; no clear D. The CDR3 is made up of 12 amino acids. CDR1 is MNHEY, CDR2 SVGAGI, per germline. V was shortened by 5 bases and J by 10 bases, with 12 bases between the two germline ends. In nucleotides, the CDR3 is TGTGCCAGCAGTCCTGACGACGTGGAGCAGTTCTTC. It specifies CASSPDDVEQFF.

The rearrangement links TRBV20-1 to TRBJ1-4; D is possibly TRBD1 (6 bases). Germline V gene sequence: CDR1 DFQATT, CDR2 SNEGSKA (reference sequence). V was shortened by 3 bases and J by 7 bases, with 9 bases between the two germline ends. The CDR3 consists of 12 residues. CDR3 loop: CSASLDSEKLFF. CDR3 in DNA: TGCAGTGCTAGTTTGGACAGTGAAAAACTGTTTTTT.

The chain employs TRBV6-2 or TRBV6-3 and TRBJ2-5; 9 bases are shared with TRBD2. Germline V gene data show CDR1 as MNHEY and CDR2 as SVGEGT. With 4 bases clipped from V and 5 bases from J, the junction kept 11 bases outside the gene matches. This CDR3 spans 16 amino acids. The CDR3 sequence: CASSWVSSGVSETQYF. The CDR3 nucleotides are TGTGCCAGCAGTTGGGTTTCTAGCGGGGTGTCGGAGACCCAGTACTTC.

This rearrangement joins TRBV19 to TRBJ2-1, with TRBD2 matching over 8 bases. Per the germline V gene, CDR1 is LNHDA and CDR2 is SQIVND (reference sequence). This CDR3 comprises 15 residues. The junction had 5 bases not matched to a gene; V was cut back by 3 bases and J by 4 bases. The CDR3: CASSIRGGYYNEQFF. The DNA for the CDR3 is TGTGCCAGTAGTATTCGCGGGGGGTATTACAATGAGCAGTTCTTC.

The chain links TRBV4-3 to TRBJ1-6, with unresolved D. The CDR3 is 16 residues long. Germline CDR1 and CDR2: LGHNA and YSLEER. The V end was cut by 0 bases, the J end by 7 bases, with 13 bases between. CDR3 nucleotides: TGCGCCAGCAGCCAAGAAACTTACACTGCAAATTCACCCCTCCACTTT. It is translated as CASSQETYTANSPLHF.

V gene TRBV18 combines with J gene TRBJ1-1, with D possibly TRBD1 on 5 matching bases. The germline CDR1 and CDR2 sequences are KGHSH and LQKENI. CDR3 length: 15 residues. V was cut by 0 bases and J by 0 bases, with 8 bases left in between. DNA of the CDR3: TGTGCCAGCTCACCACCGACAGTAATGAACACTGAAGCTTTCTTT. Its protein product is CASSPPTVMNTEAFF.

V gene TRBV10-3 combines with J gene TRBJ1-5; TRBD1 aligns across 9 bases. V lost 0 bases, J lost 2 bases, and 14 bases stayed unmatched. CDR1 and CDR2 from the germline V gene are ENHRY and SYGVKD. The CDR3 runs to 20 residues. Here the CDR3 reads CAISESNIITGGYGNQPQHF. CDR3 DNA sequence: TGTGCCATCAGTGAGTCCAACATAATAACAGGGGGCTACGGCAATCAGCCCCAGCATTTT.

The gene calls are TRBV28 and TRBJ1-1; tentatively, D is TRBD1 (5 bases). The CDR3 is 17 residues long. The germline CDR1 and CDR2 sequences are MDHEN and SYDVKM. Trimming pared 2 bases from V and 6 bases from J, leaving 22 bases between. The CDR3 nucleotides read TGTGCCAGCAGTTTAGTGGACGGGGGGGGTTATAACGCTGAAGCTTTCTTT. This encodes CASSLVDGGGYNAEAFF.

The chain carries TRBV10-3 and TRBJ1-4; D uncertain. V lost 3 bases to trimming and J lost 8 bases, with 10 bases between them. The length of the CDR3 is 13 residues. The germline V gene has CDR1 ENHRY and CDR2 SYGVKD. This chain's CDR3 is CAISENRIEKLFF. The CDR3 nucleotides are TGTGCCATCAGTGAAAACAGAATCGAAAAACTGTTTTTT.

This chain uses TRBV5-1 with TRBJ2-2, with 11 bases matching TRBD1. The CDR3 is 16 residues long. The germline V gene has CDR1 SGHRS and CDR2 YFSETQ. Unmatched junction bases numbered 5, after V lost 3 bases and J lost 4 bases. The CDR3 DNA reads TGCGCCAGCAGCTCGACTGGACAGGGGGCCACCGGGGAGCTGTTTTTT. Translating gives CASSSTGQGATGELFF.

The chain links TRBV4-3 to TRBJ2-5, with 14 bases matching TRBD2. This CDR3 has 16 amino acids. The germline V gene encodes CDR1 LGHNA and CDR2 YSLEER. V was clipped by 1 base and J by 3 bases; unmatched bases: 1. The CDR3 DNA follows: TGCGCCAGCAGCCAAGGACTAGCGGGAGGGAAAGAGACCCAGTACTTC. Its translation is CASSQGLAGGKETQYF.